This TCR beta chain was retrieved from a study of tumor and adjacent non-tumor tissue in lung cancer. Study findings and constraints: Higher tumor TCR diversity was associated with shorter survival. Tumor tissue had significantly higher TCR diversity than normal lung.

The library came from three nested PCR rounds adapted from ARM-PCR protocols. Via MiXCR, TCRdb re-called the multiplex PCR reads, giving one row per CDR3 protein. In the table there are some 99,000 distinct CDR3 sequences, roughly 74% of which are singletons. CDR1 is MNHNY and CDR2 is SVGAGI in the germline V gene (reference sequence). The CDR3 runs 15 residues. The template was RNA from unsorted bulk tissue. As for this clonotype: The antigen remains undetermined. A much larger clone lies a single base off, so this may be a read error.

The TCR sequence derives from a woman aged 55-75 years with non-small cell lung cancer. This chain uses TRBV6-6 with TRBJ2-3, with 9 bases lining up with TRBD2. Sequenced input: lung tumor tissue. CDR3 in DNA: TGTTCCAGCAGTTACAAGCGGGAGGGCACAGATACGCAGTATTTT. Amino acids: CSSSYKREGTDTQYF.